This entry lists 23 T cell receptor beta chains sequenced from one sample in a study of response to subunit inactivated influenza vaccine. TCRdb ran MiXCR on the RT-PCR reads and lists one entry per CDR3 protein. The sample yields more than 150,000 distinct CDR3 sequences, approximately 8.7% seen once. The specimen was non-naive T cells sorted from PBMCs, collected on the day of vaccination. The receptors stem from a man between 45 and 60 years old who received an inactivated influenza vaccine.

This clonotype was detected many times. The V call is TRBV29-1, the J call TRBJ2-5, with 8 bases lining up with TRBD2. The CDR3 spans 15 residues. Per germline, CDR1 SQVTM and CDR2 ANQGSEA. V lost 1 base, J lost 4 bases, and 8 bases stayed unmatched. The CDR3 bases are TGCAGCGTTGAAGGCGGGGGGCCGGGCTTAGAGACCCAGTACTTC. As protein: CSVEGGGPGLETQYF.

The chain carries TRBV6-5 and TRBJ1-2, with D maybe TRBD1 (6 bases). The CDR3 has 11 residues. CDR1 MNHEY and CDR2 SVGAGI come from the germline V gene. V was cut by 5 bases and J by 7 bases, with 8 bases left in between. CDR3 sequence (DNA): TGTGCCAGCAGTACAGGGTCTGGCTACACCTTC. It yields the protein CASSTGSGYTF.

This clonotype was seen only a few times. The CDR3: CSARALARRNNEQFF. CDR3 in DNA: TGCAGTGCTAGAGCCTTGGCCCGTAGGAACAATGAGCAGTTCTTC. This rearrangement joins TRBV20-1 to TRBJ2-1; D not resolved. Germline V gene lookup returns CDR1 DFQATT and CDR2 SNEGSKA (reference sequence). V lost 1 base to trimming and J lost 5 bases, with 15 bases between them. The CDR3 is 15 amino acids.

This clonotype was detected many times. This chain connects TRBV20-1 to TRBJ2-6; a possible D gene is TRBD1 (6 bases). Looked up from germline, CDR1 is DFQATT and CDR2 is SNEGSKA (reference sequence). Trimming removed 5 bases at V and 4 bases at J, with 15 bases between. This CDR3 is built from 15 residues. CDR3 in DNA: TGCAGTGCTCAAGACAGGCGGGCGGGGGCCAACGTCCTGACTTTC. Translation: CSAQDRRAGANVLTF.

The chain recombines TRBV7-2 with TRBJ2-1; 7 bases align to TRBD2. The CDR3 is 15 residues long. From germline, CDR1 is SGHTA and CDR2 FQGNSA. V lost 3 bases and J lost 9; bases outside the gene matches: 11. CDR3 in amino acids: CASSFAPGGASEQFF. DNA for the CDR3: TGTGCCAGCAGCTTCGCCCCGGGGGGTGCCAGTGAGCAGTTCTTC.

This clonotype was seen ten or more times. The gene calls are TRBV18 and TRBJ1-1; maybe TRBD1 (5 bases). The V gene lost 3 bases and the J gene lost 5 bases, with 13 bases spanning the gap. The CDR3 length is 14 residues. Germline CDR1 KGHSH, CDR2 LQKENI. The CDR3 loop reads CASSPSGAGTEAFF. CDR3 sequence (DNA): TGTGCCAGCTCACCTTCCGGGGCAGGGACTGAAGCTTTCTTT.

This clonotype was recorded at least ten times. This chain joins TRBV5-1 and TRBJ2-3; the match to TRBD2 covers 7 bases. Germline V CDR1 and CDR2: SGHRS, YFSETQ. V was pared by 4 bases and J by 7 bases, with 12 bases of the junction left unmatched. CDR3 length: 15 amino acids. CDR3 sequence reads: CASSIGRDYHHTQYF. The CDR3 DNA sequence: TGCGCCAGCAGCATCGGCCGGGACTACCATCATACGCAGTATTTT. Variable domain in full (rest from reference TRBV5-1 and TRBJ2-3): KAGVTQTPRYLIKTRGQQVTLSCSPISGHRSVSWYQQTPGQGLQFLFEYFSETQRNKGNFPGRFSGRQFSNSRSEMNVSTLELGDSALYLCASSIGRDYHHTQYFGPGTRLTVL.

The J gene is TRBJ2-7, the V gene TRBV5-1; D is possibly TRBD2 (5 bases). Germline V lookup: CDR1 SGHRS, CDR2 YFSETQ. This CDR3 comprises 14 residues. Trimming shortened V by 3 bases and J by 6 bases, and 16 bases separated the two germline ends. The CDR3 sequence is CASSSGFQAAEQYF. The CDR3 nucleotides are TGCGCCAGCAGCTCGGGATTTCAGGCGGCCGAGCAGTACTTC. Variable domain in full (rest from reference TRBV5-1 and TRBJ2-7): KAGVTQTPRYLIKTRGQQVTLSCSPISGHRSVSWYQQTPGQGLQFLFEYFSETQRNKGNFPGRFSGRQFSNSRSEMNVSTLELGDSALYLCASSSGFQAAEQYFGPGTRLTVT.

For this clonotype: The germline gene is not matched at one end of the junction; a read error may be the cause. The V and J genes are TRBV27 and TRBJ2-1; 12 nucleotides align to TRBD1. Germline CDR1 MNHEY, CDR2 SMNVEV (reference sequence). This CDR3 spans 14 amino acids. Written as DNA, the CDR3 is TGTGCCAGCAGTTTAGGGACAGGGGGCAATAAGCAGTTCTTC. Amino acids: CASSLGTGGNKQFF.

The chain couples TRBV24-1 to TRBJ2-3; possibly TRBD2 for D (5 bases). Trimming removed 4 bases from V and 1 base from J, with 14 bases in between. The length of the CDR3 is 16 residues. Germline loops: CDR1 KGHDR, CDR2 SFDVKD. CDR3 protein: CATSEPGERGTDTQYF. The CDR3 coding sequence is TGTGCCACCAGTGAGCCTGGGGAGAGGGGCACAGATACGCAGTATTTT.

This clonotype was counted only a few times. The gene calls are TRBV20-1 and TRBJ2-1; the D gene is possibly TRBD1 (5 bases). This CDR3 region has 17 residues. Germline CDR1 is DFQATT and CDR2 is SNEGSKA (reference sequence). Trimming pared 0 bases from V and 1 base from J, leaving 16 bases between. CDR3 DNA: TGCAGTGCTAGAGATCGTTTATCAGGGAAGTCCTACAATGAGCAGTTCTTC. Residues: CSARDRLSGKSYNEQFF.

This clonotype was observed at least ten times. The chain carries TRBV4-2 and TRBJ2-7; D may be TRBD1 (6 bases). Germline V gene data show CDR1 as LGHNA and CDR2 as YNFKEQ. V gave up 3 bases and J gave up 1 base, with 13 bases separating them. The CDR3 runs to 15 residues. Here the CDR3 reads CASSQALTGSYEQYF. The CDR3, as DNA: TGTGCCAGCAGCCAGGCGCTGACAGGTTCCTACGAGCAGTACTTC.

This clonotype has ten or more counts. The J gene is TRBJ2-1, the V gene TRBV29-1, with D unresolved. The germline CDR1 and CDR2 sequences are SQVTM and ANQGSEA. V shed 7 bases and J shed 6 bases, with 13 bases lying between them. The CDR3 sequence is 12 residues long. The CDR3 DNA follows: TGCAGCGGCCGGACCCAATTCAATGAGCAGTTCTTC. Its protein is CSGRTQFNEQFF.

The chain employs TRBV29-1 and TRBJ2-3, with TRBD1 matching 10 bases. The CDR3 contains 14 residues. The ends lost 7 bases at V and 3 bases at J; junction bases unmatched: 7. CDR1 SQVTM and CDR2 ANQGSEA come from the germline V gene. Here the CDR3 reads CSGIRDRGTDTQYF. The CDR3 DNA sequence: TGCAGCGGTATCCGGGACAGGGGTACAGATACGCAGTATTTT.

This clonotype was recorded many times. The chain couples TRBV5-1 to TRBJ2-7; no reliable D call. V shed 1 base and J shed 5 bases, with 10 bases lying between them. CDR1 is SGHRS, CDR2 YFSETQ, per germline. There are 13 residues in the CDR3. The CDR3 region has the DNA TGCGCCAGCAGCTTGTCTAACCTTGACGAGCAGTACTTC. Its translation: CASSLSNLDEQYF.

V and J are TRBV2 and TRBJ2-2, with 9 bases matching TRBD1. V lost 7 bases to trimming and J lost 5 bases; unmatched junction nucleotides: 8. CDR1 SNHLY and CDR2 FYNNEI come from the germline V gene. The CDR3 runs to 15 residues. The CDR3 is CASKNGQGRTGELFF. CDR3 DNA sequence: TGTGCCAGCAAGAATGGACAGGGGCGGACCGGGGAGCTGTTTTTT.

This clonotype was counted at least ten times. CDR3 protein: CASSPGGGYEQYF. The CDR3 DNA reads TGTGCCAGCAGCCCAGGAGGTGGATACGAGCAGTACTTC. This rearrangement joins TRBV25-1 to TRBJ2-7, with D possibly TRBD2 on 5 matching bases. Germline CDR1 is MGHDK and CDR2 is SYGVNS. V lost 6 bases and J lost 4, with 13 bases in between. This CDR3 has 13 amino acids.

This clonotype was seen a few times. The chain uses TRBV7-2 and TRBJ2-1, with 8 bases that match TRBD2. This CDR3 is built from 15 residues. V gave up 5 bases and J gave up 0 bases; unmatched junction bases: 3. The germline V gene has CDR1 SGHTA and CDR2 FQGNSA. Here the CDR3 reads CASSAAGASYNEQFF. As DNA, the CDR3 is TGTGCCAGCAGCGCAGCGGGAGCCTCCTACAATGAGCAGTTCTTC. The variable domain in full, completed from reference TRBV7-2 and TRBJ2-1, reads GAGVSQSPSNKVTEKGKDVELRCDPISGHTALYWYRQSLGQGLEFLIYFQGNSAPDKSGLPSDRFSAERTGGSVSTLTIQRTQQEDSAVYLCASSAAGASYNEQFFGPGTRLTVL.

In this sample, this clonotype turned up many times. The genes are TRBV12-3 or TRBV12-4 and TRBJ2-1; weak D call: TRBD2 (7 bases). The germline V and J ends were trimmed by 0 bases and 9 bases, with 12 bases remaining between them. This CDR3 is built from 14 residues. CDR3 sequence reads: CASSLAGGQGEQFF. CDR3 DNA: TGTGCCAGCAGTTTAGCGGGGGGGCAGGGTGAGCAGTTCTTC.

The sample holds many counts of this clonotype. This chain joins TRBV3-1 and TRBJ2-2, with TRBD2 matching 10 bases. J was trimmed by 3 bases and V by 6 bases; bases with no gene match: 4. Germline V gene lookup returns CDR1 LGHDT and CDR2 YNNKEL (reference sequence). This CDR3 comprises 15 residues. CDR3 residues: CASRRTSGDTGELFF. The CDR3 nucleotides are TGTGCCAGCAGGAGGACTAGCGGTGACACCGGGGAGCTGTTTTTT.

This clonotype has at least ten counts. This chain uses TRBV6-1 with TRBJ2-3, with D hard to call. This CDR3 has 14 residues. The V end lost 6 bases, the J end lost 1 base, and 11 bases lay between the germline ends. The germline CDR1 and CDR2 sequences are MNHNS and SASEGT. The CDR3 reads CASRDGPGTDTQYF. The CDR3 nucleotides are TGTGCCAGCAGGGATGGACCCGGCACAGATACGCAGTATTTT.

This clonotype appeared a few times. The rearrangement links TRBV6-2 or TRBV6-3 to TRBJ2-7, with 8 bases matching TRBD2. This CDR3 spans 15 amino acids. V shed 2 bases and J 4 bases; nucleotides not matched to a gene: 7. Germline values: CDR1 MNHEY, CDR2 SVGEGT. The CDR3 sequence: CASSYRTSIGYEQYF. CDR3 in DNA: TGTGCCAGCAGTTACCGGACTAGCATAGGGTACGAGCAGTACTTC.

This clonotype was picked up a small number of times. V is TRBV4-2 and J is TRBJ2-7, with D possibly being TRBD1 (7 bases). The CDR3 length is 16 residues. Between the trimmed V and J ends, which lost 1 base and 2 bases, there was a span of 15 bases. Germline CDR1 reads LGHNA; CDR2 reads YNFKEQ. The CDR3 sequence: CASSQALAGQPYEQYF. In DNA form, the CDR3 reads TGTGCCAGCAGCCAAGCTCTCGCGGGACAGCCCTACGAGCAGTACTTC.